The present T cell receptor beta chain was sequenced within a study of shared clonotypes between healthy human individuals. Findings and caveats of the study: The authors sampled blood alone, and tissue repertoires likely differ.

Method: immunoSEQ multiplex PCR; TCRdb's copy keeps in-frame clones and lacks some. The sample carries 2 million to 2.5 million clones, roughly 90% recorded once. This CDR3 is 14 amino acids long. V was pared by 7 bases and J by 4 bases, with 15 bases between. Germline V gives CDR1 LGHNA, CDR2 YSLEER. Donors were Caucasian adults residing in Nashville, Tennessee, USA. This clone showed up just once. The antigen is unknown. Material: naive CD4+ T cells from PBMCs. Regarding subset: CD45RA+ positively selected. This sequence joins TRBV4-3 and TRBJ2-3, with D perhaps matching TRBD2 (5 bases). The sequence derives from a man between 18 and 29 years old in good health. Some clones in this sample may be carry-over from other donors' samples. The CDR3 protein is CASKVGAWADTQYF. The CDR3, as DNA: TGCGCCAGCAAAGTGGGAGCGTGGGCAGATACGCAGTATTTT.